The 31 T cell receptor beta chains listed next were all sequenced from one sample in a study of T-cell reconstitution after alpha-beta-depleted transplantation in children. Unique molecular identifiers were incorporated during preparation of the TCRbeta library. TCRdb used MiXCR to reprocess the PCR reads, holding one entry per CDR3 protein. The repertoire consists of 440,000 or so distinct CDR3 sequences, with over 40% occurring once and the leading ten covering 27%. Here the sequenced sample was PBMCs, taken before TCRalphabeta/CD19-depleted stem cell transplant. The origin of the receptors is a girl aged 2 to 9 with aplastic anemia, due to receive a stem cell transplant.

This clonotype has a count of ten or more. This chain joins TRBV20-1 and TRBJ2-1; TRBD1 is a possible D gene (6 bases). The V end lost 4 bases, the J end lost 2 bases, and 18 bases lay between the germline ends. CDR1 and CDR2 from the germline V gene are DFQATT and SNEGSKA (reference sequence). The CDR3 loop spans 16 amino acids. This chain's CDR3 is CSANPPAGEPYNEQFF. For the CDR3, the DNA is TGCAGTGCTAACCCTCCTGCAGGGGAACCCTACAATGAGCAGTTCTTC.

The chain is built from TRBV27 and TRBJ2-3; D possibly corresponds to TRBD2 (5 bases). Per germline, CDR1 MNHEY and CDR2 SMNVEV (reference sequence). V was pared by 5 bases and J by 2 bases, with 17 bases between. The CDR3 spans 16 residues. The chain's CDR3 is CASSVGGEWITDTQYF. DNA for the CDR3: TGTGCCAGCAGTGTGGGTGGGGAGTGGATCACAGATACGCAGTATTTT.

This clonotype turned up a few times. V is TRBV19 and J is TRBJ2-7, with D unclear. Germline V lookup: CDR1 LNHDA, CDR2 SQIVND (reference sequence). This CDR3 region has 11 residues. V lost 6 bases and J lost 6, with 9 bases in between. The DNA for the CDR3 is TGTGCCAGTAGGCCAACTTGCGAGCAGTACTTC. This sequence encodes CASRPTCEQYF.

This clonotype was observed a few times. This sequence joins TRBV20-1 and TRBJ2-1; 10 nucleotides agree with TRBD2. From germline, CDR1 is DFQATT and CDR2 SNEGSKA (reference sequence). The CDR3 covers 16 residues. J gave up 7 bases and V 5 bases, and 14 bases lay outside the gene matches. CDR3 sequence reads: CSAAPGLAQILNEQFF. CDR3 nucleotide sequence: TGCAGTGCTGCACCGGGACTAGCGCAGATCCTGAATGAGCAGTTCTTC.

The rearrangement joins TRBV5-4 to TRBJ1-2; 8 bases are shared with TRBD1. The CDR3 loop spans 14 amino acids. Losses at the gene ends were 4 bases for V and 6 bases for J; bases not matched to a gene: 8. CDR1 and CDR2 from the germline V gene are SGHNT and YYREEE (reference sequence). The CDR3 coding sequence is TGTGCCAGCAGCCCCGGACAGGGAAGGAATGGCTACACCTTC. It translates to CASSPGQGRNGYTF.

This clonotype was picked up a small number of times. The chain links TRBV2 to TRBJ1-5; D perhaps matches TRBD1 (6 bases). Germline V gene sequence: CDR1 SNHLY, CDR2 FYNNEI. The V end was cut by 7 bases, the J end by 7 bases, with 14 bases between. The CDR3 length is 13 residues. CDR3: CASTYLRGQPQHF. CDR3 nucleotides: TGTGCCAGCACGTATCTGAGGGGGCAGCCCCAGCATTTT.

This clonotype was observed a handful of times. The chain recombines TRBV20-1 with TRBJ1-1; 8 nucleotides align to TRBD1. The CDR3 extends over 12 amino acids. Germline CDR1 DFQATT, CDR2 SNEGSKA (reference sequence). V shed 6 bases and J 5 bases; nucleotides not matched to a gene: 5. The CDR3 loop reads CSATDRETEAFF. DNA for the CDR3: TGCAGTGCAACGGACAGGGAGACTGAAGCTTTCTTT.

This clonotype was recorded at least ten times. The junction departs from germline at one end; a sequencing error may be responsible. J is TRBJ2-7 and V is TRBV7-9; D is unclear. In germline, CDR1 is SEHNR, CDR2 FQNEAQ (reference sequence). The CDR3 is 12 amino acids. CDR3 nucleotide sequence: TGCGCCAGCAGCTTGGTGGACTACGAGCAGTACTTC. Protein sequence: CASSLVDYEQYF.

This chain uses TRBV6-5 with TRBJ1-2; D unresolved. The CDR3 has 15 residues. CDR1 MNHEY and CDR2 SVGAGI come from the germline V gene. Trimming cost V 0 bases and J 8 bases, with 16 bases left between them. CDR3 loop: CASSYSLEGRWGYTF. CDR3 sequence (DNA): TGTGCCAGCAGTTACTCACTGGAGGGCAGGTGGGGCTACACCTTC.

This clonotype was seen at least ten times. V gene TRBV9 combines with J gene TRBJ2-7, with a weak D call TRBD2 (6 bases). The V and J ends lost 3 bases and 5 bases respectively, with 12 bases between them. The CDR3 has 13 amino acids. Germline V lookup: CDR1 SGDLS, CDR2 YYNGEE. The CDR3 protein is CASSAGVRDEQYF. In nucleotides, the CDR3 is TGTGCCAGCAGCGCGGGGGTCAGGGACGAGCAGTACTTC.

This clonotype was recorded many times. The J gene is TRBJ2-5, the V gene TRBV11-2; D gene ambiguous. V lost 5 bases and J 5 bases, leaving 15 bases between the germline ends. This CDR3 has 14 residues. Per the germline V gene, CDR1 is SGHAT and CDR2 is FQNNGV. The CDR3, as DNA: TGTGCCAGCAGCCCGGGTGTGCGTCTCGAGACCCAGTACTTC. It translates to CASSPGVRLETQYF. The full variable domain, with the rest looked up from reference TRBV11-2 and TRBJ2-5, is EAGVAQSPRYKIIEKRQSVAFWCNPISGHATLYWYQQILGQGPKLLIQFQNNGVVDDSQLPKDRFSAERLKGVDSTLKIQPAKLEDSAVYLCASSPGVRLETQYFGPGTRLLVL.

The CDR3: CSVVIGTSTDTQYF. The CDR3 DNA reads as TGCAGCGTTGTCATCGGAACTAGCACAGATACGCAGTATTTT. The chain links TRBV29-1 to TRBJ2-3; no clear D. CDR1 is SQVTM and CDR2 is ANQGSEA in the germline V gene. The CDR3 extends over 14 amino acids. Trimming took off 4 bases at V and 0 bases at J, with 11 bases between the two ends.

The V gene is TRBV20-1, the J gene TRBJ2-3, with TRBD1 matching 10 bases. Germline V lookup: CDR1 DFQATT, CDR2 SNEGSKA (reference sequence). V was pared by 0 bases and J by 4 bases, with 10 bases of the junction left unmatched. This CDR3 has 17 amino acids. CDR3 DNA: TGCAGTGCTAGAGATTTAACCGGGACAGGGGCCGCAGATACGCAGTATTTT. Translating gives CSARDLTGTGAADTQYF.

V and J are TRBV4-1 and TRBJ1-1; TRBD1 matches at 7 bases. V shed 3 bases, J shed 1 base, and the junction held 11 bases outside the gene matches. This CDR3 comprises 17 residues. Germline V gives CDR1 MGHRA, CDR2 YSYEKL. Written as DNA, the CDR3 is TGCGCCAGCAGCCACCCCAAGGGGACAGAGACGAACACTGAAGCTTTCTTT. It specifies CASSHPKGTETNTEAFF.

V usage is TRBV9 and J usage is TRBJ2-3; a possible D gene is TRBD2 (5 bases). This CDR3 region has 15 residues. Germline V gene lookup returns CDR1 SGDLS and CDR2 YYNGEE. Trimming cost V 3 bases and J 0 bases, with 11 bases left between them. This CDR3 reads CASSASGTSTDTQYF. Here the CDR3 DNA reads TGTGCCAGCAGCGCCAGCGGTACTAGCACAGATACGCAGTATTTT.

The rearrangement joins TRBV20-1 to TRBJ1-1, with TRBD1 matching 8 bases. Germline CDR1 reads DFQATT; CDR2 reads SNEGSKA (reference sequence). V lost 5 bases, J lost 4 bases, and 6 bases stayed unmatched. The CDR3 is made up of 13 amino acids. The CDR3 DNA reads as TGCAGTGCTCACAGGGGGTTTAGCACTGAAGCTTTCTTT. This sequence encodes CSAHRGFSTEAFF.

CDR3 amino acids: CATSREGETGNTIYF. The CDR3 DNA reads TGTGCCACCAGCAGAGAAGGAGAGACTGGAAACACCATATATTTT. The chain links TRBV15 to TRBJ1-3; D uncertain. Germline-derived CDR1 and CDR2 are LNHNV and YYDKDF (reference sequence). The CDR3 loop spans 15 amino acids. Trimming removed 0 bases from V and 2 bases from J, with 8 bases in between.

The chain carries TRBV10-3 and TRBJ2-7; a possible D gene is TRBD2 (6 bases). V lost 4 bases and J lost 2, with 9 bases in between. CDR1 and CDR2 (germline): ENHRY, SYGVKD. This CDR3 comprises 13 residues. The CDR3 loop is CAISGGLTYEQYF. In DNA, the CDR3 is TGTGCCATCAGTGGGGGACTGACCTACGAGCAGTACTTC.

The chain has TRBV6-4 and TRBJ2-1, with D possibly TRBD2 on 5 matching bases. In germline, CDR1 is MRHNA, CDR2 SNTAGT. V was cut by 3 bases and J by 5 bases, with 8 bases left in between. The CDR3 totals 13 residues. CDR3 in DNA: TGTGCCAGCAGTGAGTCTAGCCACAATGAGCAGTTCTTC. Amino acids: CASSESSHNEQFF.

The chain links TRBV7-6 to TRBJ2-2, with 11 positions matching TRBD2. The CDR3 has 16 amino acids. Germline assignment: CDR1 SGHVS and CDR2 FNYEAQ. With 0 bases clipped from V and 3 bases from J, the junction kept 0 bases outside the gene matches. CDR3 sequence: CASSLALAGDTGELFF. As DNA, the CDR3 is TGTGCCAGCAGCTTAGCACTAGCGGGAGACACCGGGGAGCTGTTTTTT.

This clonotype was recorded at least ten times. The rearrangement links TRBV5-6 to TRBJ2-7; 9 bases match TRBD1. The ends lost 4 bases at V and 2 bases at J; junction bases unmatched: 7. The germline V gene has CDR1 SGHDT and CDR2 YYEEEE. This CDR3 is 15 amino acids long. The CDR3 coding sequence is TGTGCCAGCAGCCACGCGACAGGGGGACCCTACGAGCAGTACTTC. Its translation: CASSHATGGPYEQYF.

V is TRBV6-1 and J is TRBJ1-3; D is unclear. V lost 3 bases and J 3 bases, leaving 12 bases between the germline ends. Germline CDR1 and CDR2: MNHNS and SASEGT. This CDR3 comprises 15 residues. For the CDR3, the DNA is TGTGCCAGCAGTGATGGTTTTGGAATTGGAAACACCATATATTTT. Amino acid sequence: CASSDGFGIGNTIYF.

A note on this clonotype: The junction shows a germline mismatch at one end, possibly a read error. The gene calls are TRBV28 and TRBJ1-1; possible D gene TRBD1, 6 bases. CDR1 and CDR2 (germline): MDHEN, SYDVKM. CDR3 size: 12 residues. CDR3 sequence reads: CASSQGRGPCRF. CDR3 bases: TGTGCCAGCAGTCAGGGGAGGGGCCCCTGTCGCTTT.

The count of this clonotype is one. The chain has TRBV5-1 and TRBJ2-7; 7 positions match TRBD1. The ends lost 4 bases at V and 1 base at J; junction bases unmatched: 5. The germline V gene has CDR1 SGHRS and CDR2 YFSETQ. The CDR3 has 14 amino acids. The CDR3 region is CASSRRDRSYEQYF. In nucleotides, the CDR3 is TGCGCCAGCAGCCGACGGGACAGATCCTACGAGCAGTACTTC.

This clonotype was counted many times. V and J are TRBV20-1 and TRBJ2-1, with D unclear. V lost 6 bases and J 6 bases, leaving 18 bases between the germline ends. CDR3 size: 14 residues. Germline CDR1 and CDR2: DFQATT and SNEGSKA (reference sequence). CDR3 region: CSASAAPNPNEQFF. The CDR3, as DNA: TGCAGTGCCAGCGCGGCGCCTAATCCCAATGAGCAGTTCTTC.

This clonotype was recorded at least ten times. This rearrangement joins TRBV29-1 to TRBJ1-1; D gene ambiguous. The CDR3 sequence is 14 residues long. CDR1 and CDR2 (germline): SQVTM, ANQGSEA. The V end lost 7 bases, the J end lost 0 bases, and 15 bases lay between the germline ends. In DNA, the CDR3 is TGCAGCGCCCTGAAGGTCCAGCTGAACACTGAAGCTTTCTTT. Protein sequence: CSALKVQLNTEAFF. The whole variable domain, remainder taken from reference TRBV29-1 and TRBJ1-1, is SAVISQKPSRDICQRGTSLTIQCQVDSQVTMMFWYRQQPGQSLTLIATANQGSEATYESGFVIDKFPISRPNLTFSTLTVSNMSPEDSSIYLCSALKVQLNTEAFFGQGTRLTVV.

This clonotype was recorded at least ten times. The rearrangement uses TRBV6-1 and TRBJ2-5; D might be TRBD1 (5 bases). The CDR3 is 12 residues long. CDR1 is MNHNS and CDR2 is SASEGT in the germline V gene. Trimming removed 5 bases at V and 4 bases at J, with 8 bases between. The CDR3 sequence is CASSRRGETQYF. The CDR3 DNA is TGTGCCAGCAGTCGTAGGGGAGAGACCCAGTACTTC.

J is TRBJ2-1 and V is TRBV5-1; weak D call: TRBD1 (6 bases). The length of the CDR3 is 15 residues. Germline V gene sequence: CDR1 SGHRS, CDR2 YFSETQ. V gave up 5 bases and J gave up 6 bases, with 18 bases separating them. The CDR3 DNA reads as TGCGCCAGCAGACCCGACTGGGGGCCTGTCAATGAGCAGTTCTTC. This gives the protein CASRPDWGPVNEQFF.

This clonotype was seen more than once but under ten times. The genes are TRBV11-2 and TRBJ1-1, with a weak D call TRBD1 (5 bases). The CDR3 covers 12 residues. Trimming removed 1 base at V and 7 bases at J, with 7 bases between. Per the germline V gene, CDR1 is SGHAT and CDR2 is FQNNGV. CDR3 sequence (DNA): TGTGCCAGCAGCTTAGGGGGGGGTGAAGCTTTCTTT. It yields the protein CASSLGGGEAFF.

This rearrangement joins TRBV5-1 to TRBJ2-3, with 8 bases lining up with TRBD2. Germline V gene data show CDR1 as SGHRS and CDR2 as YFSETQ. V shed 2 bases, J shed 4 bases, and the junction held 9 bases outside the gene matches. CDR3 length: 16 residues. CDR3 DNA: TGCGCCAGCAGCTTCATCCGGGGGGGGGCCTCAGATACGCAGTATTTT. Its translation is CASSFIRGGASDTQYF.

In its sample, this clonotype was seen many times. The chain uses TRBV5-1 and TRBJ2-5, with 10 bases that match TRBD2. Germline V gene sequence: CDR1 SGHRS, CDR2 YFSETQ. The CDR3 is 15 amino acids. Trimming removed 0 bases from V and 4 bases from J; junction bases left unmatched: 3. This CDR3 is CASSLEPSGRETQYF. The CDR3 DNA reads as TGCGCCAGCAGCTTGGAGCCTAGCGGGAGAGAGACCCAGTACTTC.